Detailed here is one TCR beta chain. Germline lookup yields CDR1 MNHEY and CDR2 SMNVEV (reference sequence). V dropped 1 base and J dropped 4; count of bases not matched to a gene: 4. The CDR3 totals 16 residues. From the RT-PCR reads, TCRdb called clonotypes with MiXCR, one entry per CDR3 protein. The sample has more than 550,000 distinct CDR3 sequences, 14% seen once. The receptor comes from a female donor in good health, serving as a healthy control. Sample: memory CD4+ T cells from blood. The chain combines TRBV27 with TRBJ2-7; 13 positions agree with TRBD2. CDR3 sequence: CASSLFGTSGEYEQYF. In nucleotides, the CDR3 is TGTGCCAGCAGTTTATTTGGGACTAGCGGGGAGTACGAGCAGTACTTC.